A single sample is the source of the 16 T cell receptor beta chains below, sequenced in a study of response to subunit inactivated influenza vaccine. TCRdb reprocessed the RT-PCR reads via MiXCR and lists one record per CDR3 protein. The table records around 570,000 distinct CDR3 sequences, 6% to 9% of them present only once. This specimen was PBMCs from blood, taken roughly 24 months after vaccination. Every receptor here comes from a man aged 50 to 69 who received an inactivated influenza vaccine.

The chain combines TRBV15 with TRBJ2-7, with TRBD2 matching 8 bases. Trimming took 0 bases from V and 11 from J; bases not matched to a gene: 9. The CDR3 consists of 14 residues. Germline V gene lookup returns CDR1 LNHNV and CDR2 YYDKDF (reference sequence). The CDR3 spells CATSRDGAGTRKYF. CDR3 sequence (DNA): TGTGCCACCAGCAGAGATGGAGCCGGGACTAGGAAGTACTTC.

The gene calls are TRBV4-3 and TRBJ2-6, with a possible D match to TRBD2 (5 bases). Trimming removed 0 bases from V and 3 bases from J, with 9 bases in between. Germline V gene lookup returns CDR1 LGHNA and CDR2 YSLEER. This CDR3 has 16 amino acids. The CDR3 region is CASSQDTGNGANVLTF. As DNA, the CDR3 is TGCGCCAGCAGCCAAGATACCGGGAATGGGGCCAACGTCCTGACTTTC.

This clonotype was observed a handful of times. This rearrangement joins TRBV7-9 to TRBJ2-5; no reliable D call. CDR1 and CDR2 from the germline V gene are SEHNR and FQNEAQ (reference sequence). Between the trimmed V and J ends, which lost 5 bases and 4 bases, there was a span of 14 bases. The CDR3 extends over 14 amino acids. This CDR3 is CASSVVVTGETQYF. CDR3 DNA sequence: TGTGCCAGCAGCGTAGTGGTGACCGGAGAGACCCAGTACTTC.

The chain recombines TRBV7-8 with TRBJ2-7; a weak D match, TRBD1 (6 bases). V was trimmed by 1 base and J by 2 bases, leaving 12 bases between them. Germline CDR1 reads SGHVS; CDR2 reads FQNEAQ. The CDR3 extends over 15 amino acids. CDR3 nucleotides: TGTGCCAGCAGCTTAGTTACAGGGCGACCCTACGAGCAGTACTTC. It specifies CASSLVTGRPYEQYF. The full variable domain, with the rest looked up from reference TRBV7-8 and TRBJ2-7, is GAGVSQSPRYKVAKRGQDVALRCDPISGHVSLFWYQQALGQGPEFLTYFQNEAQLDKSGLPSDRFFAERPEGSVSTLKIQRTQQEDSAVYLCASSLVTGRPYEQYFGPGTRLTVT.

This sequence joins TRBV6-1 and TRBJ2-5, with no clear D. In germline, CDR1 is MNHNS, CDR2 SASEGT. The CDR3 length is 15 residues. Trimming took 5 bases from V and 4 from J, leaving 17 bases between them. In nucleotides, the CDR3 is TGTGCCAGCAGTCGCTACGGCGGAGTTGGAGAGACCCAGTACTTC. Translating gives CASSRYGGVGETQYF.

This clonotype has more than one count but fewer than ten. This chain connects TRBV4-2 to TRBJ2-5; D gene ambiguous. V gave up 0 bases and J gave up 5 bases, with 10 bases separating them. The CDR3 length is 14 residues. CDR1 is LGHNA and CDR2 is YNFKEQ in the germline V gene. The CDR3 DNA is TGTGCCAGCAGCCAAGATTTAACGCCGGAGACCCAGTACTTC. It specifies CASSQDLTPETQYF.

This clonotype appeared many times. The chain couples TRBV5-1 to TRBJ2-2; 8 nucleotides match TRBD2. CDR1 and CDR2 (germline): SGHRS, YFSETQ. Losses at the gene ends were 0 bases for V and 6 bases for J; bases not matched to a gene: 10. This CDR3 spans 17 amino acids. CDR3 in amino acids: CASSLALAGGSSGELFF. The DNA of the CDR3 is TGCGCCAGCAGCTTGGCCCTGGCGGGGGGCTCCTCCGGGGAGCTGTTTTTT.

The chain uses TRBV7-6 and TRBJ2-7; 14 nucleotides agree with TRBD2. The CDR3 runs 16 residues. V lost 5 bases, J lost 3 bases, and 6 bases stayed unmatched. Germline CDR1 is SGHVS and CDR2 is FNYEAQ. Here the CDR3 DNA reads TGTGCCAGCAGCCCAATAGGGACTAGCGGGAGCTACGAGCAGTACTTC. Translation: CASSPIGTSGSYEQYF.

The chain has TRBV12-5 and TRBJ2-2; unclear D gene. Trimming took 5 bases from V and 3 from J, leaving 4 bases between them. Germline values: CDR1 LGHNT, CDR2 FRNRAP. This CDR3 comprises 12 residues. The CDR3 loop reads CASGRDTGELFF. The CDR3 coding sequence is TGTGCTAGTGGTAGGGACACCGGGGAGCTGTTTTTT.

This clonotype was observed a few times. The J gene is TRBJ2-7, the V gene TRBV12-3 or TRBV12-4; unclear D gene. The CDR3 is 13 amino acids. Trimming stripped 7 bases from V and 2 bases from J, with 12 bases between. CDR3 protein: CASTKHGPYEQYF. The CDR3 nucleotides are TGTGCCAGCACCAAACACGGCCCCTACGAGCAGTACTTC.

The CDR3 DNA follows: TGTGCCAGCAGCCAACAATGGGCCTCTAAAGAGACCCAGTACTTC. This translates into CASSQQWASKETQYF. The chain links TRBV4-2 to TRBJ2-5; D is undetermined. This CDR3 is built from 15 residues. Trimming removed 2 bases at V and 3 bases at J, with 13 bases between. Germline-derived CDR1 and CDR2 are LGHNA and YNFKEQ.

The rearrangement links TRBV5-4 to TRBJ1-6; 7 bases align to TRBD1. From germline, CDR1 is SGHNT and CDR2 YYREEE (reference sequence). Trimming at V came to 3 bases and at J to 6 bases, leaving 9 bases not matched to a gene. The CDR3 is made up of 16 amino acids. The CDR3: CASSSARGIGNSPLHF. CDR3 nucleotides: TGTGCCAGCAGCTCCGCCAGGGGGATTGGTAATTCACCCCTCCACTTT.

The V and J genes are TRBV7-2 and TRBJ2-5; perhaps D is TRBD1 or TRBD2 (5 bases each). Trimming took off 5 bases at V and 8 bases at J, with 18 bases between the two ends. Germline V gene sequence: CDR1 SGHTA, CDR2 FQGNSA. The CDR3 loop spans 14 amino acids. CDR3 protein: CASSRGEARDTQYF. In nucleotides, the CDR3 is TGTGCCAGCAGCCGAGGGGAAGCAAGAGATACCCAGTACTTC.

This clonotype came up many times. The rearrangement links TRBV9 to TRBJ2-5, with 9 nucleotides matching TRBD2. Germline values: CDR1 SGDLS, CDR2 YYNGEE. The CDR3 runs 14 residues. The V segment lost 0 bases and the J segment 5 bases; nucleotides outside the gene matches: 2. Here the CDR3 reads CASSVELAGETQYF. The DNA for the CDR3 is TGTGCCAGCAGCGTAGAACTAGCGGGTGAGACCCAGTACTTC.

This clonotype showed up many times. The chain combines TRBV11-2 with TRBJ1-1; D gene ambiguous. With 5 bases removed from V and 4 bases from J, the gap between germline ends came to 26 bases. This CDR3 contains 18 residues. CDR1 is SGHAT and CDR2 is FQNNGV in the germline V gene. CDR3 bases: TGTGCCAGCAGCCCCGTCGGAGGGCAGAGGTATTTTTCCACTGAAGCTTTCTTT. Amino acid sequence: CASSPVGGQRYFSTEAFF.

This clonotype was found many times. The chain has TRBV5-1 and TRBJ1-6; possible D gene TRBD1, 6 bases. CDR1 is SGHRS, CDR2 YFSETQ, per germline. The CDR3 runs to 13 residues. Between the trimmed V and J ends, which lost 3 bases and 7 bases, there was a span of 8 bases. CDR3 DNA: TGCGCCAGCAGCTCAGGGGCAAATTCACCCCTCCACTTT. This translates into CASSSGANSPLHF.